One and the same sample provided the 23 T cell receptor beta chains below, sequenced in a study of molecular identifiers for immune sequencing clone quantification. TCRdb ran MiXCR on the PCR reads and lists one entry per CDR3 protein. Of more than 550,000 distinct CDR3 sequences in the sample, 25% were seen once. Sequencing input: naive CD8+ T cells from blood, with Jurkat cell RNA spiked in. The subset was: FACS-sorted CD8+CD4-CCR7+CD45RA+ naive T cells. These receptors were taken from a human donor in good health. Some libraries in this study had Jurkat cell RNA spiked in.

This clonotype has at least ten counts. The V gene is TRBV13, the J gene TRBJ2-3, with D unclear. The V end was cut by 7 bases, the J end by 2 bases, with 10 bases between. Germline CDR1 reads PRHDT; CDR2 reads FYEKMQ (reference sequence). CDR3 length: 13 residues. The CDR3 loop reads CASTDSLTDTQYF. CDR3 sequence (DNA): TGTGCCAGCACTGACTCCCTCACAGATACGCAGTATTTT.

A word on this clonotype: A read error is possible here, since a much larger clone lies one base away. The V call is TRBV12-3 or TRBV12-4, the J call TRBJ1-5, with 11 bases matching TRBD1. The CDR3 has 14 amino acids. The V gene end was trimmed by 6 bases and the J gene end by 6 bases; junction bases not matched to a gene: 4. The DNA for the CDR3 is TGTGCCAGCAGCGGGACAGGGGGGCCTCAGCCCCAGCATTTT. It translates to CASSGTGGPQPQHF.

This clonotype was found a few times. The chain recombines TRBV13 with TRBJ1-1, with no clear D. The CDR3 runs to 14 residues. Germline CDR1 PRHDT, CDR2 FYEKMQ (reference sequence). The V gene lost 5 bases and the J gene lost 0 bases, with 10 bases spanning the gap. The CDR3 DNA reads TGTGCCAGCAGCGAGCGGACGGTGAACACTGAAGCTTTCTTT. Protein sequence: CASSERTVNTEAFF. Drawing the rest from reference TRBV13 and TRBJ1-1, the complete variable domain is AAGVIQSPRHLIKEKRETATLKCYPIPRHDTVYWYQQGPGQDPQFLISFYEKMQSDKGSIPDRFSAQQFSDYHSELNMSSLELGDSALYFCASSERTVNTEAFFGQGTRLTVV.

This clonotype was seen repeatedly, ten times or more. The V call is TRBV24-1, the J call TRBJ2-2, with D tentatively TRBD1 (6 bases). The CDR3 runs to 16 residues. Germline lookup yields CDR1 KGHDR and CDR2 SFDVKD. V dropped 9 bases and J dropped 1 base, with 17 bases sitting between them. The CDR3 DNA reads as TGTGCCACCGGGCGCCTCCGGGACAAGAACACCGGGGAGCTGTTTTTT. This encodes CATGRLRDKNTGELFF.

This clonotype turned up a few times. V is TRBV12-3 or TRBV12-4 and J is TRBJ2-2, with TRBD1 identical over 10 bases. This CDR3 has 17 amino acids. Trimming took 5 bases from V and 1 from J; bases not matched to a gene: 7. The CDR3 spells CASSLDRGQGNTGELFF. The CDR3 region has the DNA TGTGCCAGCAGTCTCGACAGGGGGCAGGGGAACACCGGGGAGCTGTTTTTT.

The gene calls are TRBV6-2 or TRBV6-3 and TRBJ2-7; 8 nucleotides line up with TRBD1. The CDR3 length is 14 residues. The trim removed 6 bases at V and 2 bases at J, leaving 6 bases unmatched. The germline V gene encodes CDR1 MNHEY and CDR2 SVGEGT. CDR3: CASSWTGNTYEQYF. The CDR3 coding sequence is TGTGCCAGCAGCTGGACAGGGAACACCTACGAGCAGTACTTC.

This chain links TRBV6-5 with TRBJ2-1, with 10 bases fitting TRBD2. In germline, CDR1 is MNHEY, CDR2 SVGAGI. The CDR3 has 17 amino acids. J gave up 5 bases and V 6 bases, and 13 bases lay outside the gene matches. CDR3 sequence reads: CASRTGPLAGANNEQFF. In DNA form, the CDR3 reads TGTGCCAGCAGAACGGGCCCGCTAGCGGGGGCAAACAATGAGCAGTTCTTC.

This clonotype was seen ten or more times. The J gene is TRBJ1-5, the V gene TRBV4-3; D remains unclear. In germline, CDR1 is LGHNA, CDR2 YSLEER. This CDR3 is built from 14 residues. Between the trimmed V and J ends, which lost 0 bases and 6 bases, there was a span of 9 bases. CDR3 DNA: TGCGCCAGCAGCCAAGACATTACGGGTCAGCCCCAGCATTTT. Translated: CASSQDITGQPQHF.

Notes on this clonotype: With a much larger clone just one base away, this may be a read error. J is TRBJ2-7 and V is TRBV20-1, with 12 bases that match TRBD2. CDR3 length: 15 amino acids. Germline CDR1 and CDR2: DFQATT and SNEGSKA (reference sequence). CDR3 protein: CSARARRLAGAEQCF. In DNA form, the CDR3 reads TGCAGTGCTAGAGCCCGGCGACTAGCGGGAGCCGAGCAGTGCTTC.

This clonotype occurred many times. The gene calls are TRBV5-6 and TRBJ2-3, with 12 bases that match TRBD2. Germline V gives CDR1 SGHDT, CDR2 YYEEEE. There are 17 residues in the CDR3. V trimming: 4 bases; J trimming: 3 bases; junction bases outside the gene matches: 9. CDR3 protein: CASSLGLAGRVTDTQYF. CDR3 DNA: TGTGCCAGCAGCCTTGGACTAGCGGGGAGGGTTACAGATACGCAGTATTTT.

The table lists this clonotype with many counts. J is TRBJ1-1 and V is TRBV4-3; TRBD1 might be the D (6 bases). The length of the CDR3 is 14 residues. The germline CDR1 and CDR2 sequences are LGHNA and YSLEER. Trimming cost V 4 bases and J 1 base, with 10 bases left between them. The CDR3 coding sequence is TGCGCCAGCAGCCCCAGACAGGCGAACACTGAAGCTTTCTTT. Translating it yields CASSPRQANTEAFF.

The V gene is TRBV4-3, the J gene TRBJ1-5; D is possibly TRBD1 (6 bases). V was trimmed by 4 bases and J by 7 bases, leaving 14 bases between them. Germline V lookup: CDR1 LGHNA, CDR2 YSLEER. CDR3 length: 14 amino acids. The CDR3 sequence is CASSPGQSVQPQHF. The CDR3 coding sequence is TGCGCCAGCAGCCCCGGACAGAGCGTACAGCCCCAGCATTTT.

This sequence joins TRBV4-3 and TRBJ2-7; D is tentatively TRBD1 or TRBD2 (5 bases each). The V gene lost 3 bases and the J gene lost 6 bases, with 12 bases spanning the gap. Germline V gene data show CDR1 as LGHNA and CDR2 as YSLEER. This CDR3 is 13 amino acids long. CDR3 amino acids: CASSHRGAGEQYF. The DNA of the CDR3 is TGCGCCAGCAGCCACCGTGGGGCGGGCGAGCAGTACTTC.

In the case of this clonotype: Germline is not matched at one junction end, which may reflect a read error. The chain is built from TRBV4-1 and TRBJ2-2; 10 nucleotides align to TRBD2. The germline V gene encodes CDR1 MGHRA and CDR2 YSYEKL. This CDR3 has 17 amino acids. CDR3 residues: CASSQDSGTSVTGEPFF. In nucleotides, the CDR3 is TGCGCCAGCAGCCAAGATTCCGGGACTAGCGTCACCGGGGAGCCGTTTTTT.

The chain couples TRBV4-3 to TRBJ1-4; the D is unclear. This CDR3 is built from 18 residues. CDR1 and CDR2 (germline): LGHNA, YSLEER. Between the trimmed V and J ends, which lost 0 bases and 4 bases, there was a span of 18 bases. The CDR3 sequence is CASSQDGPSRWDNEKLFF. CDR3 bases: TGCGCCAGCAGCCAAGATGGTCCGTCGCGCTGGGATAATGAAAAACTGTTTTTT.

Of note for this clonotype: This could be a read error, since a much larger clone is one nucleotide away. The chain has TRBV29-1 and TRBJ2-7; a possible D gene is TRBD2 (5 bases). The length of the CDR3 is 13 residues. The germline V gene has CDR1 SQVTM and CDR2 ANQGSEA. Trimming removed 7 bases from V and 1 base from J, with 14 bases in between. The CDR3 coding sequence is TGCAGCGACCTCAGGCTAGCATCCTACGAGCAGTACTTC. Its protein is CSDLRLASYEQYF.

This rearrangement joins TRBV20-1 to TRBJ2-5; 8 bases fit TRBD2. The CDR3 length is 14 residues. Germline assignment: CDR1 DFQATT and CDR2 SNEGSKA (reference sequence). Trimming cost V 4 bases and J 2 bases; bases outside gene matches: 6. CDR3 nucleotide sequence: TGCAGTGCTAACGCGGGAGGTCTACAAGAGACCCAGTACTTC. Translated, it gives CSANAGGLQETQYF.

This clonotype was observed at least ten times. The CDR3 protein is CASAPRGSEQYF. For the CDR3, the DNA is TGTGCCAGCGCGCCCCGGGGGTCCGAGCAGTACTTC. V is TRBV21-1 and J is TRBJ2-7; the table's D gene call, TRBD1, was not cross checked with the DNA. TRBV21-1 is a pseudogene segment. CDR3 length: 12 residues.

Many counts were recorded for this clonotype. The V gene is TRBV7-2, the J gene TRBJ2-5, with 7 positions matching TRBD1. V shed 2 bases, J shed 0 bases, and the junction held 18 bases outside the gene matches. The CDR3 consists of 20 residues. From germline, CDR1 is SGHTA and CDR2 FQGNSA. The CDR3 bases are TGTGCCAGCAGCTTATTGTATGCGGTGAGGGACAGCCCGTACCAAGAGACCCAGTACTTC. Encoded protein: CASSLLYAVRDSPYQETQYF.

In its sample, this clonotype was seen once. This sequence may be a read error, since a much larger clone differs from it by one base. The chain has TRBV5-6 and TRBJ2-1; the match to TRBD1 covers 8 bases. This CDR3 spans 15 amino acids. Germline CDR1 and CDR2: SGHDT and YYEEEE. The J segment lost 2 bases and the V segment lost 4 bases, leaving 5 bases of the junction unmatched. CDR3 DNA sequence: TGTGCCAGCAGCCCCCGGGACAGGCCCTACAATGAGCAGTTCTTC. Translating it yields CASSPRDRPYNEQFF.

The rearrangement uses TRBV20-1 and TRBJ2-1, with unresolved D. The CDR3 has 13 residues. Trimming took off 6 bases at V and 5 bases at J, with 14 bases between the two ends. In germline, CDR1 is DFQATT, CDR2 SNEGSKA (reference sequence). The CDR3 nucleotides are TGCAGTGCCACAATGAGAACAAACAATGAGCAGTTCTTC. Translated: CSATMRTNNEQFF.

The CDR3 DNA follows: TGTGCCAGCAGTCGGCCCGGGACACCGAACACCGGGGAGCTGTTTTTT. Translated, it gives CASSRPGTPNTGELFF. The chain is built from TRBV6-5 and TRBJ2-2, with a possible D match to TRBD1 (6 bases). The CDR3 is 16 residues long. Germline V gives CDR1 MNHEY, CDR2 SVGAGI. V lost 5 bases and J 0 bases, leaving 13 bases between the germline ends.

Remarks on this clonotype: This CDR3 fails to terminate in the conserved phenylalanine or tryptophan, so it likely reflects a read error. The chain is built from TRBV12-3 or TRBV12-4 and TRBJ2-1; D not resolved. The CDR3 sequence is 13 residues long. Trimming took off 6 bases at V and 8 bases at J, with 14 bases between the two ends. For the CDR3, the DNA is TGTGCCAGCAGCCCCCCCGGAGCAGATGAGCAGTTCCTC. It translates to CASSPPGADEQFL.